This T cell receptor beta chain derives from a study of long-term antiretroviral therapy in people with HIV. The germline gives CDR1 LNHDA, CDR2 SQIVND (reference sequence). V lost 6 bases to trimming and J lost 3 bases; unmatched junction nucleotides: 11. The CDR3 consists of 15 residues. Note on this clone: Antigen unknown.

The content of samples before DNA extraction was roughly 0.9-11 million cryopreserved PBMC. The immunoSEQ assay was v3.0, run at survey level. Sequenced by immunoSEQ multiplex PCR; TCRdb stores in-frame clones only, minus some. The sample contains roughly 20,000 clones, roughly three quarters of which appear only once. Study conclusions and caveats: Whichever time point was examined, clones expanded before ART dominated the repertoire. Repertoires with HIV possessed tighter CDR3 length spans than those of controls.

This material consisted of unsorted PBMCs, taken 0.5 years before starting antiretroviral therapy. The sequence was obtained from a man aged 18 to 30 with HIV. The V call is TRBV19, the J call TRBJ2-7; 7 bases align to TRBD1. The CDR3 bases are TGTGCCAGTAGCCTCCGGGACAGCTCAAACTACGAGCAGTACTTC. Translating it yields CASSLRDSSNYEQYF.